This TCR beta chain was recovered during a study of response to subunit inactivated influenza vaccine. Study-level points and caveats: Few new T cells, the authors suggested, are recruited by each seasonal influenza vaccination.

Only a few counts were recorded for this clonotype. Antigen: not known. MiXCR, applied by TCRdb to the RT-PCR reads, yields one record per CDR3 protein. The table lists around 580,000 distinct CDR3 sequences, approximately 12% of them singletons. The CDR3 is 17 amino acids. In germline, CDR1 is LGHNA, CDR2 YNFKEQ. The V end was cut by 3 bases, the J end by 0 bases, with 17 bases between. The chain couples TRBV4-2 to TRBJ1-2; D might be TRBD1 (6 bases). The sequence came from a man aged 50-60 years who received an inactivated influenza vaccine. Here the sequenced sample was PBMCs from blood, taken on the day of vaccination. CDR3 sequence: CASSQVPRQASNYGYTF. The CDR3 coding sequence is TGTGCCAGCAGCCAGGTTCCCCGACAGGCCTCTAACTATGGCTACACCTTC.